This T cell receptor (beta chain) was found in a study of blood T cells in healthy people across ages (dated by TCRdb to between 2015 and 2016). For the study in its entirety: In model experiments, template switching captured about one uniquely barcoded TCR beta cDNA molecule for every two T cells. Using the same blood draw, the study looked at two additional independent replicas of 1 million unique cDNA reads for two donors, one aged 18 to 30 and the other aged 80 or older. Four age groups were formed from the donors: young (average 16 years), middle-aged (approximately 39), aged (roughly 56) and long-lived (82). To avoid experimental bias, donors of different ages were randomly spread across the sequencing lanes. The study measured age-related changes in TCR beta repertoire diversity using deep sequencing normalized with unique cDNA molecular identifiers. Study-wide findings and limitations: Compared with the aged group, the long-lived group had more naive CD4+ T cells, fewer expanded clones and increased TCR diversity, a pattern suggesting age selection. Conclusive comparison of naive and antigen-experienced compartments was prevented by the profiling of bulk unsorted PBMCs. Estimates of total diversity based on one million sequenced T cells were regarded as lower bounds and as underestimates. Because donor CMV infection status was unknown, age-related changes in expanded clonotypes were potentially confounded. As age increased, observed TCR beta diversity per million T cells dropped in a roughly linear way, and a significant reduction was already evident by age about 40. There was a strong correlation between observed TCR beta diversity and the percentage of naive T cells measured by flow cytometry.

This clonotype showed up just a few times. It lacks a known antigen. Per-nucleotide qualities are absent, and no much larger clonotype sits a single base away. Library generation was performed with 5' RACE. Instrument used: Illumina HiSeq 2500. The second PCR ran for roughly 6 to 11 cycles and used a J-beta primer mix along with a sample-barcoded 5' primer. A template-switch 5' adaptor carrying 12 random nucleotides introduced a unique molecular identifier onto each TCR beta cDNA molecule. Each sample yielded at least 2.5 million CDR3-containing paired-end reads. The Mint cDNA synthesis kit, primed by a TRBC-specific oligonucleotide, was used to synthesize first-strand cDNA from all RNA. Following uracil-DNA glycosylase treatment, a first 18-cycle PCR with universal primers M1SS and BC2_uni_R was performed on all cDNA. As for the authors' bioinformatics: For normalization, 1 million high-quality reads were randomly selected from each sample, with every read carrying a distinct molecular identifier. Reads sharing molecular identifiers were discarded rather than binned into consensus sequences. MiTCR, run with a Q25 quality threshold and the strictest error-elimination algorithm, handled CDR3 identification, clonotype clustering and error correction. A nonparametric unseen species model with Euler transformation was used to estimate a lower bound on total TCR beta diversity. TCRdb applied fastp at Q25 and MiXCR to the public reads, then kept only in-frame beta chains. Rows are combined by CDR3 protein, so each entry shows the most common genes and DNA. The authors' filters were not applied to this entry. This sample comprises about 1 million distinct CDR3 sequences, around 45% of them detected only once. The ten largest clones represent about 20% of the sample.

The donors were roughly 40 Caucasian individuals from Russia, aged 6 to 90 years, who were systemically healthy. Ten milliliters of peripheral blood were drawn from each donor into EDTA-treated Vacutainer tubes. Ficoll-Paque density-gradient centrifugation was used to isolate PBMCs, with at least 6.5 million per sample. Trizol reagent was used to extract total RNA from PBMCs, with at least 6 micrograms per sample. The percentages of naive CD45RAhigh/CD27high T cells were determined by flow cytometry on a PBMC aliquot from every donor. The sequence was collected from a woman aged 55-75 years in good health. Sequences were obtained from blood.

The encoded CDR3 is CASSGRTGQETQYF. The nucleotide sequence is TGCGCCAGCAGCGGGAGGACGGGCCAAGAGACCCAGTACTTC. The V gene is TRBV10-2 and the J gene is TRBJ2-5; 7 nucleotides in the junction match TRBD2. As encoded in the germline V gene, CDR1 is WSHSY while CDR2 is SAAADI. V is trimmed back by 6 bases and J by 1 base, and the junction contains 5 bases that no gene match accounts for. The CDR3 starts with the cysteine, ends with the phenylalanine, and has 14 residues. CDR3 DNA is the only sequence kept; it has 42 bases, read in frame from the first base.